This TCR beta chain was captured in a study of graft-versus-host responses after intestinal transplantation. This clone was detected once. Its antigen is not identified. Profiled with immunoSEQ multiplex PCR; TCRdb holds only in-frame clones, not every one. The data contain about 15,000 clones, 80% of them seen just once; the ten biggest clones take up approximately 18%. Processing was applied to graft tissue in order to liberate intraepithelial and lamina propria lymphocytes. The study's findings and limits: Detected in recipient marrow were GvH clones, some of which were first observed in ileum or blood. Early post-transplant HvG declines were associated with peak circulating GvH clone levels. Allografts of patients with graft-donor T cell macrochimerism showed high graft-versus-host to host-versus-graft clone ratios.

V was cut by 2 bases and J by 2 bases, with 9 bases left in between. Germline CDR1 LNHDA, CDR2 SQIVND (reference sequence). There are 14 residues in the CDR3. J is TRBJ1-1 and V is TRBV19, with no clear D. The sequence derives from a human patient who received an intestinal transplant, so some T cells may come from the graft donor. Sequencing used ileum tissue, obtained 104 days after intestinal transplant. DNA of the CDR3: TGTGCCAGTAGTATATGGGGAGGTAACACTGAAGCTTTCTTT. Protein: CASSIWGGNTEAFF. Full variable domain (remainder filled in from reference TRBV19 and TRBJ1-1): DGGITQSPKYLFRKEGQNVTLSCEQNLNHDAMYWYRQDPGQGLRLIYYSQIVNDFQKGDIAEGYSVSREKKESFPLTVTSAQKNPTAFYLCASSIWGGNTEAFFGQGTRLTVV.